This T cell receptor (beta chain) was recovered during a study of T cell responses to AZD1222 COVID-19 vaccine. A word on this clone: Antigen: not known.

Profiled with immunoSEQ multiplex PCR; TCRdb holds only in-frame clones, not every one. Of about 180,000 clones in the sample, around 90% were seen once. Looked up from germline, CDR1 is MDHEN and CDR2 is SYDVKM. The CDR3 covers 13 residues. Trimming took 5 bases from V and 7 from J; bases not matched to a gene: 8. Regarding the study as a whole: Donors were chiefly white British, with a greater number of females, and clonal diversity was perhaps underestimated. Reportedly, close to half of spike-specific TCRs are directed against unmutated variant regions. Spike as a whole was targeted by vaccine-associated CD4 TCRs, dominant at 160-218 and 743-854. Receipt of two AZD1222 doses was followed by a rise in Spike-specific TCR breadth and depth.

The rearrangement joins TRBV28 to TRBJ2-7; 7 bases are a match to TRBD1. The TCR was taken from an adult who received the AZD1222 COVID-19 vaccine. Here the sequenced sample was peripheral blood, taken 28 days after the second AZD1222 dose. The CDR3, as DNA: TGTGCCAGCAGTCTCAACTACAGGGGTGAGCAGTACTTC. This codes for CASSLNYRGEQYF.